Listed here are 20 T cell receptor beta chains from one sample, sequenced in a study of response to subunit inactivated influenza vaccine. TCRdb used MiXCR to reprocess the RT-PCR reads, holding one entry per CDR3 protein. The sample shows about 500,000 distinct CDR3 sequences, approximately 13% of them seen only once. This specimen was PBMCs from blood, taken about 40 days after vaccination. The receptors were gathered from a man aged 45 to 65 who received an inactivated influenza vaccine.

The chain links TRBV20-1 to TRBJ1-6; D is undetermined. The V end was cut by 5 bases, the J end by 5 bases, with 13 bases between. The germline V gene encodes CDR1 DFQATT and CDR2 SNEGSKA (reference sequence). The length of the CDR3 is 14 residues. In DNA, the CDR3 is TGCAGTGCTCCCCCCGGGGATAATAATTCACCCCTCCACTTT. It encodes CSAPPGDNNSPLHF.

This clonotype was counted many times. The chain joins TRBV12-3 or TRBV12-4 to TRBJ1-2, with D perhaps matching TRBD1 (5 bases). Trimming shortened V by 6 bases and J by 8 bases, and 22 bases separated the two germline ends. CDR3 length equals 15 residues. CDR3 amino acids: CASSNLVRTLAGYTF. CDR3 coding DNA: TGTGCCAGCAGCAACCTCGTAAGGACACTGGCCGGCTACACCTTC.

The chain uses TRBV3-1 and TRBJ2-7; no definite D call. This CDR3 comprises 15 residues. Germline assignment: CDR1 LGHDT and CDR2 YNNKEL (reference sequence). V dropped 0 bases and J dropped 3 bases, with 12 bases sitting between them. The CDR3 nucleotides read TGTGCCAGCAGCCAAGATCCTGCTCCGAGCTACGAGCAGTACTTC. It codes for CASSQDPAPSYEQYF.

The chain has TRBV4-2 and TRBJ1-6; 9 bases are a match to TRBD1. Germline V lookup: CDR1 LGHNA, CDR2 YNFKEQ. The CDR3 covers 15 residues. Trimming removed 1 base from V and 7 bases from J; junction bases left unmatched: 2. The CDR3 nucleotides read TGTGCCAGCAGCCAAGTGACAGGGGGGAATTCACCCCTCCACTTT. It is translated as CASSQVTGGNSPLHF.

This clonotype was counted between two and nine times. The V and J genes are TRBV7-6 and TRBJ2-7; D not resolved. Trimming took 1 base from V and 0 from J, leaving 10 bases between them. The CDR3 contains 15 residues. The germline V gene has CDR1 SGHVS and CDR2 FNYEAQ. The CDR3 loop is CASSLVAVNSYEQYF. As DNA, the CDR3 is TGTGCCAGCAGCTTAGTAGCAGTGAACTCCTACGAGCAGTACTTC.

The sample holds a few counts of this clonotype. The chain employs TRBV12-3 or TRBV12-4 and TRBJ2-7, with TRBD2 matching over 8 bases. CDR3 size: 14 residues. V lost 6 bases and J lost 3; bases outside the gene matches: 7. The CDR3 spells CASRGLAGLYEQYF. CDR3 nucleotides: TGTGCCAGCAGGGGATTAGCGGGACTCTACGAGCAGTACTTC.

In its sample, this clonotype was seen a few times. The J gene is TRBJ2-7, the V gene TRBV27, with 7 bases that match TRBD1. CDR1 and CDR2 (germline): MNHEY, SMNVEV (reference sequence). Unmatched junction bases numbered 7, after V lost 5 bases and J lost 3 bases. The CDR3 totals 14 residues. DNA for the CDR3: TGTGCCAGCAGTCCCCAGGGGGATTACTACGAGCAGTACTTC. Its translation: CASSPQGDYYEQYF.

The chain carries TRBV6-1 and TRBJ2-5; possibly TRBD1 or TRBD2 for D (5 bases each). Trimming took off 6 bases at V and 2 bases at J, with 19 bases between the two ends. The CDR3 totals 16 residues. Looked up from germline, CDR1 is MNHNS and CDR2 is SASEGT. CDR3 residues: CASSWRISRTQETQYF. The CDR3 region has the DNA TGTGCCAGCAGCTGGAGGATTTCTAGGACACAAGAGACCCAGTACTTC.

This clonotype was counted only a few times. This rearrangement joins TRBV20-1 to TRBJ2-1, with a weak D call TRBD2 (6 bases). V was cut by 3 bases and J by 5 bases, with 20 bases left in between. The CDR3 is made up of 16 amino acids. Germline CDR1 is DFQATT and CDR2 is SNEGSKA (reference sequence). For the CDR3, the DNA is TGCAGTGCTAGCTGGGCGGGAACTTGGTTTGACAATGAGCAGTTCTTC. This sequence encodes CSASWAGTWFDNEQFF.

The V and J genes are TRBV5-1 and TRBJ2-3; 10 nucleotides line up with TRBD2. The CDR3 contains 13 residues. CDR1 and CDR2 from the germline V gene are SGHRS and YFSETQ. J lost 8 bases, V lost 7 bases, and 7 bases had no gene match. CDR3 bases: TGCGCCAGCTCCGGGGTAGCGGGAGGTACGCAGTATTTT. It codes for CASSGVAGGTQYF.

The J gene is TRBJ2-2, the V gene TRBV4-3, with 7 bases lining up with TRBD1. Germline V gene data show CDR1 as LGHNA and CDR2 as YSLEER. This CDR3 is built from 18 residues. Trimming at V came to 0 bases and at J to 4 bases, leaving 11 bases not matched to a gene. CDR3 region: CASSQEMAGGSFTGELFF. For the CDR3, the DNA is TGCGCCAGCAGCCAAGAGATGGCAGGGGGTTCGTTCACCGGGGAGCTGTTTTTT.

This clonotype was seen more than once but under ten times. The rearrangement links TRBV10-3 to TRBJ2-1, with TRBD2 matching 15 bases. Germline values: CDR1 ENHRY, CDR2 SYGVKD. With 4 bases clipped from V and 10 bases from J, the junction kept 5 bases outside the gene matches. The CDR3 extends over 15 amino acids. The CDR3 loop is CAISVGLAGGLEQFF. As DNA, the CDR3 is TGTGCCATCAGTGTCGGACTAGCGGGGGGGCTAGAGCAGTTCTTC.

The chain recombines TRBV9 with TRBJ2-1; D is undetermined. CDR3 size: 15 residues. V was trimmed by 0 bases and J by 1 base, leaving 8 bases between them. Per the germline V gene, CDR1 is SGDLS and CDR2 is YYNGEE. CDR3: CASSVGEGSYNEQFF. The DNA for the CDR3 is TGTGCCAGCAGCGTAGGGGAAGGGTCCTACAATGAGCAGTTCTTC.

This clonotype has more than one count but fewer than ten. The chain is built from TRBV12-3 or TRBV12-4 and TRBJ2-1, with 7 bases that match TRBD2. The CDR3 runs 14 residues. V lost 6 bases and J lost 9; bases outside the gene matches: 11. The CDR3 reads CASSRGGSSSEQFF. For the CDR3, the DNA is TGTGCCAGCAGCCGTGGCGGGAGTTCATCTGAGCAGTTCTTC.

The rearrangement joins TRBV6-1 to TRBJ1-2; 8 nucleotides agree with TRBD1. The length of the CDR3 is 15 residues. The germline CDR1 and CDR2 sequences are MNHNS and SASEGT. Trimming at V came to 4 bases and at J to 4 bases, leaving 8 bases not matched to a gene. This CDR3 reads CASSGSGQGVYGYTF. The CDR3 DNA reads as TGTGCCAGCAGTGGATCCGGACAGGGCGTCTATGGCTACACCTTC.

In this sample, this clonotype turned up many times. The chain carries TRBV20-1 and TRBJ2-1; TRBD2 agrees at 13 bases. This CDR3 region has 15 residues. V lost 4 bases, J lost 7 bases, and 7 bases stayed unmatched. Germline loops: CDR1 DFQATT, CDR2 SNEGSKA (reference sequence). The DNA of the CDR3 is TGCAGTGCTAATCCCGGGACTAGCGGGATTAATGAGCAGTTCTTC. This gives the protein CSANPGTSGINEQFF.

This clonotype was detected a few times. V usage is TRBV16 and J usage is TRBJ2-7, with D unclear. Germline CDR1 KGHSY, CDR2 FQNENV. Trimming took 4 bases from V and 1 from J, leaving 8 bases between them. The CDR3 has 13 residues. The CDR3 sequence is CASSLYGSYEQYF. In nucleotides, the CDR3 is TGTGCCAGCAGCCTCTATGGGTCCTACGAGCAGTACTTC. Full variable domain (remainder filled in from reference TRBV16 and TRBJ2-7): GEEVAQTPKHLVRGEGQKAKLYCAPIKGHSYVFWYQQVLKNEFKFLISFQNENVFDETGMPKERFSAKCLPNSPCSLEIQATKLEDSAVYFCASSLYGSYEQYFGPGTRLTVT.

V gene TRBV18 combines with J gene TRBJ1-4; possible D gene TRBD1, 6 bases. V lost 5 bases and J 3 bases, leaving 13 bases between the germline ends. The CDR3 contains 15 residues. Germline V gives CDR1 KGHSH, CDR2 LQKENI. The CDR3 DNA sequence: TGTGCCAGCTCATCGGGACAACCGCCTAATGAAAAACTGTTTTTT. The encoded protein is CASSSGQPPNEKLFF.

This chain uses TRBV7-2 with TRBJ2-2; tentatively, D is TRBD1 or TRBD2 (6 bases each). V dropped 1 base and J dropped 4 bases, with 13 bases sitting between them. The CDR3 is made up of 16 amino acids. Germline CDR1 is SGHTA and CDR2 is FQGNSA. The CDR3 DNA reads as TGTGCCAGCAGCTTAGTCATCAGGGGAGGCACCGGGGAGCTGTTTTTT. It specifies CASSLVIRGGTGELFF.

This sequence joins TRBV24-1 and TRBJ2-1; D possibly corresponds to TRBD2 (6 bases). This CDR3 has 13 amino acids. With 3 bases removed from V and 10 bases from J, the gap between germline ends came to 12 bases. Looked up from germline, CDR1 is KGHDR and CDR2 is SFDVKD. Here the CDR3 DNA reads TGTGCCACCAGTGATCCGACTAGGCAAGAGCAGTTCTTC. Translated, it gives CATSDPTRQEQFF.